This is a list of T cell receptor beta chains from one sample in a study of shared clonotypes between healthy human individuals. Generated by immunoSEQ multiplex PCR, the TCRdb table keeps only in-frame clones and is missing some. The data contain 1,400,000 or so clones, approximately 98.5% of them singletons. The sequencing input was naive CD4+ T cells sorted from blood. These receptors all stem from a man aged 25-40 years in good health. Both conserved end residues are part of each CDR3. D genes are given only for firm matches. Rows give clone size only sometimes, using once, few, many, or a class for an expanded clone.

V	D	size	J	DNA	CDR3
TRBV7-2	.	.	TRBJ1-5	TGTGCCAGCAGCTTTGACAGGCCGTCAGGCAATCAGCCCCAGCATTTT	CASSFDRPSGNQPQHF
TRBV18	.	.	TRBJ2-1	TGTGCCAGCTCACGGGAGCCGGGAAATGAGCAGTTCTTC	CASSREPGNEQFF
TRBV5-6	.	once	TRBJ2-7	TGTGCCAGCACCCTTCGGGACGACGCGACCGAGCAGTACTTC	CASTLRDDATEQYF
TRBV6-5	TRBD1	.	TRBJ1-4	TGTGCCAGCAGGGACAGGGTTACTAATGAAAAACTGTTTTTT	CASRDRVTNEKLFF
TRBV5-4	TRBD2	.	TRBJ2-7	TGTGCCAGCAGCTCCACACCGACTAGCGGGAGAGGCGAGCAGTACTTC	CASSSTPTSGRGEQYF
TRBV18	.	.	TRBJ1-1	TGTGCCAGCTCACCAACAGGACAGATACCTGAAGCTTTCTTT	CASSPTGQIPEAFF
TRBV5-5	TRBD1	.	TRBJ2-7	TGTGCCAGCAGATGGACAGGGGAGCACGAGCAGTACTTC	CASRWTGEHEQYF
TRBV4-2	TRBD1	.	TRBJ1-5	TGTGCCAGCAGCCAAGGGGGGACAGTCCCTAGCAATCAGCCCCAGCATTTT	CASSQGGTVPSNQPQHF
TRBV18	TRBD2	.	TRBJ2-2	TGTGCCAGCTCACCAGGACTAGCAACCGGGGAGCTGTTTTTT	CASSPGLATGELFF
TRBV5-6	TRBD1	.	TRBJ2-7	TGTGCCAGCAGGCTGACAGGGCCCTCCTACGAGCAGTACTTC	CASRLTGPSYEQYF
TRBV28	.	.	TRBJ2-5	TGTGCCAGCAGTCTCAGGGGGCAGCGGGGAGAGACCCAGTACTTC	CASSLRGQRGETQYF
TRBV14	.	.	TRBJ1-1	TGTGCCAGCCGGCCGTCCGGCAGGGGATATACTGAAGCTTTCTTT	CASRPSGRGYTEAFF
TRBV11-2	.	once	TRBJ2-1	TGTGCCAGCACATTTGTCACGGGGTATGAGCAGTTCTTC	CASTFVTGYEQFF
TRBV5-1	TRBD2	.	TRBJ2-1	TGCGCCAGCAGCTTCCAAGCGGGAGAGGAAAATGAGCAGTTCTTC	CASSFQAGEENEQFF